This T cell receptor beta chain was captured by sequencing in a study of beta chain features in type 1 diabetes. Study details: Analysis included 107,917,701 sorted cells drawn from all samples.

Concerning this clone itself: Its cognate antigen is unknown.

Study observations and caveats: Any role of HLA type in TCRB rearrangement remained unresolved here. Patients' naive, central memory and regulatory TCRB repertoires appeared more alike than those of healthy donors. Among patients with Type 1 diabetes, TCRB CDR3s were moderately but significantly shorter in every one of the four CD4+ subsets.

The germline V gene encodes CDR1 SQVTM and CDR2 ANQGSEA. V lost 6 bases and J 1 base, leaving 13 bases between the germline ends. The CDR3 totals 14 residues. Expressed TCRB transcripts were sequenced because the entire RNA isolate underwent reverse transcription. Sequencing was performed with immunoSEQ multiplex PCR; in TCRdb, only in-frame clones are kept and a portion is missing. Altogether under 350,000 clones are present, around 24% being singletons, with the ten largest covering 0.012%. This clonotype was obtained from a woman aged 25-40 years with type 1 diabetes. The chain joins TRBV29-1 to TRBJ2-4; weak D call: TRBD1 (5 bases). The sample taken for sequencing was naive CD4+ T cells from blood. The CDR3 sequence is CSVRVPNAKNIQYF. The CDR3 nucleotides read TGCAGCGTCAGGGTCCCTAATGCCAAAAACATTCAGTACTTC.